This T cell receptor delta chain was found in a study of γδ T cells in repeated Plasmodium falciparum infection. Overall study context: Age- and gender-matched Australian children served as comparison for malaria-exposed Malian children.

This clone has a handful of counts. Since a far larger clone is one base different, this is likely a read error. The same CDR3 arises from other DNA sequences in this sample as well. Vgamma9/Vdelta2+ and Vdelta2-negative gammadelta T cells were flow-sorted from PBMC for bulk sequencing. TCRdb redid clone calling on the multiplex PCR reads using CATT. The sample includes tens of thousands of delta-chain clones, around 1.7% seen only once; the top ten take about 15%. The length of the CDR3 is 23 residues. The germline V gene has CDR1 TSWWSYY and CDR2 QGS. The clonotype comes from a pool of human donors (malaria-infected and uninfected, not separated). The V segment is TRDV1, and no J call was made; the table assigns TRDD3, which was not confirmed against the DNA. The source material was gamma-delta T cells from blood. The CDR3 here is CALGELDSSYGWWAKPGFDKLIF. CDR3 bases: TGTGCTCTTGGGGAACTAGACAGTAGCTACGGATGGTGGGCGAAACCGGGCTTCGATAAACTCATCTTC.